The T cell receptor beta chain under discussion was sequenced for a study of patients and donors after allogeneic stem cell transplantation. TCRdb re-analysed the RT-PCR reads in MiXCR, keeping a single row per CDR3 protein. Here the sample spans approximately 200,000 distinct CDR3 sequences, around 41% being singletons. V lost 5 bases to trimming and J lost 0 bases, with 16 bases between them. This CDR3 spans 15 amino acids. The germline V gene encodes CDR1 SQVTM and CDR2 ANQGSEA. This rearrangement joins TRBV29-1 to TRBJ1-1; no reliable D call. The material sequenced was blood, either unsorted or a sorted T cell fraction (not recorded which). The clonotype originates from a human donor who was either an allogeneic HSCT recipient or a stem cell or donor lymphocyte infusion donor (not recorded which). It is not recorded whose cells these are; they may come from a transplant donor. The CDR3 region is CSVNTGGGVNTEAFF. The DNA of the CDR3 is TGCAGCGTTAACACTGGTGGTGGGGTGAACACTGAAGCTTTCTTT.